This T cell receptor (beta chain) is from a study of cytomegalovirus exposure and HLA in healthy donors. Study results and limitations: The study labeled fewer than 200 TCR beta chains cytomegalovirus-associated. In vitro experiments confirmed that three CMV-associated chains were specific for CMV antigens.

As regards this clone: What it recognizes is unknown.

The assay was immunoSEQ multiplex PCR, and TCRdb's table has in-frame clones only and misses some. The profile shows 100,000 to 120,000 clones, roughly 90% of them singletons. Germline V gene data show CDR1 as MNHEY and CDR2 as SVGAGI. V was trimmed by 7 bases and J by 0 bases, leaving 9 bases between them. The CDR3 extends over 14 amino acids. This chain joins TRBV6-5 and TRBJ2-2, with TRBD2 as a possible D gene (5 bases). Sequenced: PBMCs. The clonotype comes from a woman in her twenties or thirties in good health and CMV-seropositive. The CDR3 here is CASNLAANTGELFF. The CDR3 DNA reads as TGTGCCAGCAACCTAGCCGCGAACACCGGGGAGCTGTTTTTT.